The 22 T cell receptor beta chains below come from one sample, sequenced in a study of immune evolution from preneoplasia to lung adenocarcinoma. Profiled with immunoSEQ multiplex PCR; TCRdb holds only in-frame clones, not every one. The sample has several thousand clones, about 70% seen once; the top ten hold about 6.7%. The sequenced sample was FFPE lung adenocarcinoma in situ tissue. The receptors here all came from a person aged 60-80 years with lung adenocarcinoma.

V gene TRBV4-1 combines with J gene TRBJ2-7; 7 bases line up with TRBD1. CDR3 length: 16 residues. Per germline, CDR1 MGHRA and CDR2 YSYEKL. The ends lost 1 base at V and 2 bases at J; junction bases unmatched: 8. This chain's CDR3 is CASSQGRDREPYEQYF. The CDR3 DNA sequence: TGCGCCAGCAGCCAAGGGCGAGACAGGGAACCCTACGAGCAGTACTTC.

By share of the sample, this clone is medium-sized. The V and J genes are TRBV7-2 and TRBJ1-5; no definite D call. V was cut by 1 base and J by 0 bases, with 7 bases left in between. The CDR3 spans 15 residues. The germline CDR1 and CDR2 sequences are SGHTA and FQGNSA. The CDR3 nucleotides read TGTGCCAGCAGCTTAGAGTTCAATAGCAATCAGCCCCAGCATTTT. Amino acids: CASSLEFNSNQPQHF.

The V call is TRBV7-2, the J call TRBJ2-7; D may match TRBD1 or TRBD2 (7 bases each). Germline CDR1 is SGHTA and CDR2 is FQGNSA. The V gene lost 1 base and the J gene lost 2 bases, with 21 bases spanning the gap. There are 18 residues in the CDR3. The CDR3 spells CASSLVLKGGTVPYEQYF. In nucleotides, the CDR3 is TGTGCCAGCAGCTTAGTTCTAAAGGGAGGGACAGTTCCCTACGAGCAGTACTTC.

The chain uses TRBV13 and TRBJ2-3, with 7 positions matching TRBD2. The CDR3 contains 16 residues. The germline gives CDR1 PRHDT, CDR2 FYEKMQ (reference sequence). The V segment lost 0 bases and the J segment 2 bases; nucleotides outside the gene matches: 5. CDR3 loop: CASSLGGLVNTDTQYF. CDR3 nucleotide sequence: TGTGCCAGCAGCTTAGGTGGACTAGTAAACACAGATACGCAGTATTTT.

V usage is TRBV5-5 and J usage is TRBJ2-2; 8 bases fit TRBD2. Per the germline V gene, CDR1 is SGHKS and CDR2 is YYEKEE (reference sequence). V shed 4 bases and J 7 bases; nucleotides not matched to a gene: 3. There are 13 residues in the CDR3. The CDR3 sequence is CASSPGGIGELFF. The CDR3 DNA sequence: TGTGCCAGCAGCCCGGGAGGGATCGGGGAGCTGTTTTTT.

The chain recombines TRBV19 with TRBJ2-1, with D perhaps TRBD1 or TRBD2 (5 bases each). Germline V lookup: CDR1 LNHDA, CDR2 SQIVND (reference sequence). The CDR3 loop spans 13 amino acids. Deletions cut 1 base from V and 7 bases from J, with 8 bases between. This chain's CDR3 is CASSIVEGNEQFF. Here the CDR3 DNA reads TGTGCCAGTAGTATAGTCGAGGGGAATGAGCAGTTCTTC.

By share of the sample, this clone is large. Other nucleotide sequences from this sample produce the same CDR3. The chain recombines TRBV4-1 with TRBJ1-5, with D hard to call. Germline CDR1 is MGHRA and CDR2 is YSYEKL. The germline V and J ends were trimmed by 0 bases and 0 bases, with 3 bases remaining between them. The CDR3 extends over 14 amino acids. As DNA, the CDR3 is TGCGCCAGCAGCCAAGACAGTAGCAATCAGCCCCAGCATTTT. It encodes CASSQDSSNQPQHF.

This chain joins TRBV7-1 and TRBJ2-3; 8 bases are a match to TRBD2. TRBV7-1 belongs to the ORF category, with a function that is uncertain. The CDR3 is 15 residues long. V gave up 4 bases and J gave up 5 bases; unmatched junction bases: 8. This CDR3 reads CASSLFSGAKDTQYF. The DNA of the CDR3 is TGTGCCAGCAGCTTATTTAGCGGGGCCAAAGATACGCAGTATTTT.

This chain uses TRBV7-2 with TRBJ2-5; weak D call: TRBD1 (6 bases). V was shortened by 0 bases and J by 1 base, with 12 bases between the two germline ends. Germline CDR1 is SGHTA and CDR2 is FQGNSA. The CDR3 runs to 16 residues. CDR3 amino acids: CASSLAPQGFQETQYF. CDR3 coding DNA: TGTGCCAGCAGCTTAGCCCCACAGGGCTTCCAAGAGACCCAGTACTTC.

The table lists this clone with a few counts. This chain links TRBV6-4 with TRBJ2-1, with 13 bases identical to TRBD2. Germline CDR1 reads MRHNA; CDR2 reads SNTAGT. There are 15 residues in the CDR3. The ends lost 6 bases at V and 5 bases at J; junction bases unmatched: 4. CDR3: CASSTSGGVNNEQFF. For the CDR3, the DNA is TGTGCCAGCAGCACTAGCGGGGGGGTAAACAATGAGCAGTTCTTC.

V usage is TRBV28 and J usage is TRBJ1-4; D is undetermined. CDR1 and CDR2 (germline): MDHEN, SYDVKM. The V gene lost 5 bases and the J gene lost 8 bases, with 24 bases spanning the gap. The CDR3 has 17 amino acids. In DNA, the CDR3 is TGTGCCAGCAGTCTGACGTCCCGACACCCTCTAATAGAAAAACTGTTTTTT. It yields the protein CASSLTSRHPLIEKLFF.

The V and J genes are TRBV2 and TRBJ1-4; a weak D match, TRBD1 (5 bases). There are 14 residues in the CDR3. Trimming took 6 bases from V and 3 from J, leaving 11 bases between them. Germline lookup yields CDR1 SNHLY and CDR2 FYNNEI. The CDR3 spells CASSAGRANEKLFF. CDR3 DNA sequence: TGTGCCAGCAGCGCAGGGCGGGCTAATGAAAAACTGTTTTTT.

V usage is TRBV6-1 and J usage is TRBJ1-3; D gene ambiguous. This CDR3 contains 14 residues. V shed 2 bases and J shed 3 bases, with 8 bases lying between them. The V gene's germline CDR1 is MNHNS and CDR2 SASEGT. The CDR3 protein is CASSETALGNTIYF. CDR3 DNA: TGTGCCAGCAGTGAAACCGCCCTTGGAAACACCATATATTTT.

The chain uses TRBV6-5 and TRBJ2-2; D is perhaps TRBD1 or TRBD2 (5 bases each). Germline-derived CDR1 and CDR2 are MNHEY and SVGAGI. The CDR3 is 15 amino acids. Between the trimmed V and J ends, which lost 7 bases and 7 bases, there was a span of 19 bases. The CDR3 DNA reads TGTGCCAGCAACACCGGGACGGGTTATATCGGGGAGCTGTTTTTT. This translates into CASNTGTGYIGELFF.

The CDR3 reads CASSDPNAAAGELFF. The CDR3 DNA is TGTGCCAGCAGCGACCCTAACGCAGCCGCCGGGGAGCTGTTTTTT. V is TRBV9 and J is TRBJ2-2, with D unclear. Germline assignment: CDR1 SGDLS and CDR2 YYNGEE. The CDR3 is 15 amino acids. V gave up 3 bases and J gave up 6 bases, with 15 bases separating them.

This clone was observed a handful of times. This rearrangement joins TRBV5-1 to TRBJ2-1; 9 bases match TRBD2. The J segment lost 4 bases and the V segment lost 0 bases, leaving 5 bases of the junction unmatched. This CDR3 has 16 amino acids. The germline V gene encodes CDR1 SGHRS and CDR2 YFSETQ. CDR3 nucleotide sequence: TGCGCCAGCAGCTTGGAAGTAGCGGGGGTATACAATGAGCAGTTCTTC. Protein product: CASSLEVAGVYNEQFF.

V gene TRBV7-9 combines with J gene TRBJ2-6; possibly TRBD2 for D (6 bases). CDR3 length: 13 residues. The germline gives CDR1 SEHNR, CDR2 FQNEAQ (reference sequence). Trimming removed 5 bases at V and 9 bases at J, with 11 bases between. The CDR3, as DNA: TGTGCCAGCAGCCGTGGAGGGCTCAACGTCCTGACTTTC. Translating gives CASSRGGLNVLTF.

This clone was counted between two and nine times. The chain links TRBV7-8 to TRBJ1-6; D remains ambiguous. Germline CDR1 and CDR2: SGHVS and FQNEAQ. This CDR3 spans 15 amino acids. Trimming removed 4 bases from V and 9 bases from J, with 16 bases in between. As DNA, the CDR3 is TGTGCCAGCAGCTCACGAACGGGCAGGAGTTCACCCCTCCACTTT. Protein: CASSSRTGRSSPLHF. Drawing the rest from reference TRBV7-8 and TRBJ1-6, the complete variable domain is GAGVSQSPRYKVAKRGQDVALRCDPISGHVSLFWYQQALGQGPEFLTYFQNEAQLDKSGLPSDRFFAERPEGSVSTLKIQRTQQEDSAVYLCASSSRTGRSSPLHFGNGTRLTVT.

This clone was counted once. This CDR3 reads CASSQEVGRSSDGYTF. The CDR3 DNA reads as TGCGCCAGCAGCCAAGAAGTAGGCCGATCTTCTGATGGCTACACCTTC. J is TRBJ1-2 and V is TRBV4-1; D is uncertain. Looked up from germline, CDR1 is MGHRA and CDR2 is YSYEKL. This CDR3 comprises 16 residues. Trimming took off 0 bases at V and 6 bases at J, with 17 bases between the two ends.

This chain links TRBV12-5 with TRBJ2-5; D not certain. Between the trimmed V and J ends, which lost 0 bases and 5 bases, there was a span of 7 bases. This CDR3 comprises 13 residues. The germline gives CDR1 LGHNT, CDR2 FRNRAP. The CDR3 DNA reads TGTGCTAGTGGTTTGGTAGGTGGGGAGACCCAGTACTTC. Its protein is CASGLVGGETQYF.

This clone has a handful of counts. V usage is TRBV27 and J usage is TRBJ2-1, with D uncertain. This CDR3 contains 14 residues. From germline, CDR1 is MNHEY and CDR2 SMNVEV (reference sequence). V gave up 5 bases and J gave up 1 base, with 9 bases separating them. In DNA form, the CDR3 reads TGTGCCAGCAGTAAGGTCCCTTCCTACAATGAGCAGTTCTTC. Its protein product is CASSKVPSYNEQFF.

The V call is TRBV2, the J call TRBJ1-2; the match to TRBD1 covers 8 bases. J lost 7 bases, V lost 7 bases, and 8 bases had no gene match. The CDR3 length is 13 residues. From germline, CDR1 is SNHLY and CDR2 FYNNEI. CDR3 in DNA: TGTGCCAGCAAGGAGGACAGGGTTGGTGGCTACACCTTC. It yields the protein CASKEDRVGGYTF. The variable domain in full, completed from reference TRBV2 and TRBJ1-2, reads EPEVTQTPSHQVTQMGQEVILRCVPISNHLYFYWYRQILGQKVEFLVSFYNNEISEKSEIFDDQFSVERPDGSNFTLKIRSTKLEDSAMYFCASKEDRVGGYTFGSGTRLTVV.